The sample holds many counts of the clone carrying this T cell receptor beta chain. The CDR3 sequence is 12 residues long. Germline V gives CDR1 SQVTM, CDR2 ANQGSEA. The V gene lost 8 bases and the J gene lost 7 bases, with 15 bases spanning the gap. Using its own MiXCR run on the RT-PCR reads, TCRdb lists one record per CDR3 protein. The sample has around 570,000 distinct CDR3 sequences; about 11% are singletons. The data were obtained in a study of response to subunit inactivated influenza vaccine. The same data also contributed to another study, on T cells expressing NK-cell markers. In that study: TCR beta libraries carry UMIs added by 5'RACE template switching. Beta-chain profiling covered CD3+CD56+NKG2C+, CD3+CD56+NKG2C- and CD3+CD56-NKG2C+ sorted subsets. Among eight sequenced donors, seven carried HCMV seropositivity while one was seronegative. Several of the donors also had these clonotypes leading their CD3+CD56-NKG2C+ fraction. Whether expanded NKG2C+ T cell clones recognized HCMV stayed uncertain.

The chain joins TRBV29-1 to TRBJ2-1; possible D gene TRBD2, 6 bases. The sequence was obtained from a man between 45 and 60 years old who received an inactivated influenza vaccine. Source: PBMCs from blood, taken on the day of vaccination. The CDR3, as DNA: TGCAGCACTCGTGCGGGGTCTAATGAGCAGTTCTTC. Its translation: CSTRAGSNEQFF.